One sample yielded the 7 T cell receptor beta chains listed below, sequenced in a study of T-cell reconstitution after alpha-beta-depleted transplantation in children. Unique molecular identifiers were incorporated into the prepared TCRbeta library. TCRdb re-analysed the PCR reads in MiXCR, keeping a single row per CDR3 protein. The table records more than 40,000 distinct CDR3 sequences, about 47% of them present only once. Sequencing used peripheral blood, obtained before TCRalphabeta/CD19-depleted stem cell transplant. All receptors derive from a boy younger than two with SCID, due to receive a stem cell transplant.

In its sample, this clonotype was seen a few times. The chain has TRBV7-2 and TRBJ2-1, with 8 bases fitting TRBD1. Germline V gene sequence: CDR1 SGHTA, CDR2 FQGNSA. The CDR3 extends over 17 amino acids. V dropped 4 bases and J dropped 3; count of bases not matched to a gene: 11. The CDR3 DNA reads as TGTGCCAGCAGCTCCGGATCCGGGACAGGATACTACAATGAGCAGTTCTTC. Protein: CASSSGSGTGYYNEQFF.

This clonotype was seen more than once but under ten times. The V gene is TRBV5-1, the J gene TRBJ2-3; D is tentatively TRBD1 or TRBD2 (5 bases each). The CDR3 is 15 amino acids. Germline V CDR1 and CDR2: SGHRS, YFSETQ. V lost 2 bases and J 3 bases, leaving 13 bases between the germline ends. The DNA for the CDR3 is TGCGCCAGCAGCTTTAAGGGGAGCTCGACAGATACGCAGTATTTT. Amino acids: CASSFKGSSTDTQYF.

The rearrangement joins TRBV6-1 to TRBJ2-2; no clear D gene. CDR1 and CDR2 (germline): MNHNS, SASEGT. Trimming stripped 3 bases from V and 1 base from J, with 9 bases between. This CDR3 has 15 amino acids. The CDR3 nucleotides are TGTGCCAGCAGTGAGAAATCAGAGAACACCGGGGAGCTGTTTTTT. As protein: CASSEKSENTGELFF.

The J gene is TRBJ2-2, the V gene TRBV4-1, with 11 bases fitting TRBD2. The V gene's germline CDR1 is MGHRA and CDR2 YSYEKL. This CDR3 region has 14 residues. Trimming cost V 7 bases and J 5 bases; bases outside gene matches: 3. The CDR3 DNA reads as TGCGCCAGCACACTAGCGGGGGTTACCGGGGAGCTGTTTTTT. It encodes CASTLAGVTGELFF.

The V and J genes are TRBV4-3 and TRBJ1-6; tentative D call: TRBD1 (5 bases). Germline CDR1 reads LGHNA; CDR2 reads YSLEER. The V and J ends lost 0 bases and 10 bases respectively, with 16 bases between them. This CDR3 has 16 amino acids. The CDR3 nucleotides are TGCGCCAGCAGCCAAGATGGGCCAGGGAATCGGTCACCCCTCCACTTT. This translates into CASSQDGPGNRSPLHF.

The chain carries TRBV7-3 and TRBJ2-3; D tentatively reads TRBD1 or TRBD2 (6 bases each). Looked up from germline, CDR1 is SGHTA and CDR2 is FQGTGA. The ends were cut back, 0 bases at V and 2 bases at J, with 12 bases in the middle. This CDR3 is built from 16 residues. The DNA of the CDR3 is TGTGCCAGCAGCTTAACACGGGGGCCGGTCACAGATACGCAGTATTTT. It encodes CASSLTRGPVTDTQYF.

The rearrangement joins TRBV29-1 to TRBJ2-3; TRBD2 agrees at 8 bases. The junction had 10 bases not matched to a gene; V was cut back by 4 bases and J by 4 bases. Germline CDR1 and CDR2: SQVTM and ANQGSEA. The CDR3 is 15 residues long. The CDR3 nucleotides are TGCAGCGTTGTGCTAGCGGGCAACCCCCCAGATACGCAGTATTTT. It encodes CSVVLAGNPPDTQYF.